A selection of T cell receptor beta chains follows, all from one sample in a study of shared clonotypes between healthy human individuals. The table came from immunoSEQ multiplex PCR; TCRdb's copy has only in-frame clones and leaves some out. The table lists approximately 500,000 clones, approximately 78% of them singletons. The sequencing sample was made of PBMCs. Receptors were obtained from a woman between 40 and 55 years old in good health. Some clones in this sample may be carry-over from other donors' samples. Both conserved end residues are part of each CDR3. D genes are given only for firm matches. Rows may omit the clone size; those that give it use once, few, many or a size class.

DNA: TGTGCCAGCTCACCAATGAAAGATACGCAGTATTTT; CDR3: CASSPMKDTQYF; J: TRBJ2-3; D: .; V: TRBV18; size: .
DNA: TGTGCCAGCAGCGCTGGGGGCTCAAGGGAGCAGTTCTTC; CDR3: CASSAGGSREQFF; J: TRBJ2-1; D: .; V: TRBV7-6; size: .
DNA: TGTGCCAGCAGGTTCGGGGGGTTAATGGATACGCAGTATTTT; CDR3: CASRFGGLMDTQYF; J: TRBJ2-3; D: TRBD2; V: TRBV27; size: many
DNA: TGTGCTAGTGGTTATGGACCCAATCAGCCCCAGCATTTT; CDR3: CASGYGPNQPQHF; J: TRBJ1-5; D: .; V: TRBV12-5; size: .
DNA: TGCGCCAGCAGCTCTTCAGGGTGGGATGGGGAAAAACTGTTTTTT; CDR3: CASSSSGWDGEKLFF; J: TRBJ1-4; D: .; V: TRBV5-1; size: .
DNA: TGCGCCAGCAGCCGGGTGGGACTAGTCCAAGAGACCCAGTACTTC; CDR3: CASSRVGLVQETQYF; J: TRBJ2-5; D: TRBD2; V: TRBV4-1; size: .
DNA: TGTGCCACCAGCAGAGGCCCCGGGGGAGGGGCGGGCAATGAGCAGTTCTTC; CDR3: CATSRGPGGGAGNEQFF; J: TRBJ2-1; D: TRBD2; V: TRBV15; size: .
DNA: TGTGCCTTGGACGGCCAAACTAGAAGGACCGGGGAGCTGTTTTTT; CDR3: CALDGQTRRTGELFF; J: TRBJ2-2; D: .; V: TRBV30; size: .
DNA: TGTGCCACCAGCAGACCTCAGGGGGCCTTCTATGGCTACACCTTC; CDR3: CATSRPQGAFYGYTF; J: TRBJ1-2; D: TRBD1; V: TRBV15; size: .
DNA: TGCGCCAGCAGCCAACCACTCTTTAGCGGGAGTAACGAGCAGTACTTC; CDR3: CASSQPLFSGSNEQYF; J: TRBJ2-7; D: TRBD2; V: TRBV4-1; size: once
DNA: TGTGCCAGCAGTTTACGCAGGGCTGATACGCAGTATTTT; CDR3: CASSLRRADTQYF; J: TRBJ2-3; D: .; V: TRBV28; size: .
DNA: TGTGCCAGTAGTGGGGGGGACGAGCTGAATCAGCCCCAGCATTTT; CDR3: CASSGGDELNQPQHF; J: TRBJ1-5; D: .; V: TRBV19; size: .
DNA: TGTGCCAGCAGCCAAGTAGTATCCGGACAGGGCGCCTACGAGCAGTACTTC; CDR3: CASSQVVSGQGAYEQYF; J: TRBJ2-7; D: TRBD1; V: TRBV4-2; size: .
DNA: TGTGCCAGCTCACGGGACAGGGCTGAAAAACTGTTTTTT; CDR3: CASSRDRAEKLFF; J: TRBJ1-4; D: TRBD1; V: TRBV18; size: .
DNA: TGTGCCAGCTCACCGCCCCTAGCGCGGGAGCTGTTTTTT; CDR3: CASSPPLARELFF; J: TRBJ2-2; D: .; V: TRBV18; size: .
DNA: TGTGCCAGCAGCGCCCGGGGGACTAGGCAGTACAATGAGCAGTTCTTC; CDR3: CASSARGTRQYNEQFF; J: TRBJ2-1; D: TRBD2; V: TRBV7-9; size: once
DNA: TGCGCCAGCAGCTTGGCCTCGGCGGGATCATCCTACAATGAGCAGTTCTTC; CDR3: CASSLASAGSSYNEQFF; J: TRBJ2-1; D: .; V: TRBV5-1; size: .
DNA: TGTGCCATTGCCGGGCCCGAAGAGACCCAGTACTTC; CDR3: CAIAGPEETQYF; J: TRBJ2-5; D: .; V: TRBV10-3; size: few
DNA: TGTGCCAGCAGGGCGGCTAGCGGGAGTGATGAGCAGTTCTTC; CDR3: CASRAASGSDEQFF; J: TRBJ2-1; D: TRBD2; V: TRBV6-1; size: once
DNA: TGTGCCAGCAGCTTGGCAGTGAGCTCTGGGGCCAACGTCCTGACTTTC; CDR3: CASSLAVSSGANVLTF; J: TRBJ2-6; D: .; V: TRBV7-3; size: .
DNA: TGTGCCAGCAGCCTGACAGGGGTAACTAATGAAAAACTGTTTTTT; CDR3: CASSLTGVTNEKLFF; J: TRBJ1-4; D: TRBD1; V: TRBV7-2; size: few
DNA: TGTGCCTGGAGGGCCGGGGACAGCCGATACAATGAGCAGTTCTTC; CDR3: CAWRAGDSRYNEQFF; J: TRBJ2-1; D: TRBD1; V: TRBV30; size: .
DNA: TGTGCCAGCAGTTCTCGGACTAGCGGGAGGGGGGAGACCCAGTACTTC; CDR3: CASSSRTSGRGETQYF; J: TRBJ2-5; D: TRBD2; V: TRBV7-2; size: .
DNA: TGTGCCAGCAGTGAATCCCCCTACAATACGCAGTATTTT; CDR3: CASSESPYNTQYF; J: TRBJ2-3; D: .; V: TRBV2; size: .
DNA: TGTGCCACCAGCGCCCGGGACGGACCCTACGAGCAGTACTTC; CDR3: CATSARDGPYEQYF; J: TRBJ2-7; D: .; V: TRBV15; size: few
DNA: TGTGCCACCAGCAGGGCCCGGGGGGCTAATGTTTACACTGAAGCTTTCTTT; CDR3: CATSRARGANVYTEAFF; J: TRBJ1-1; D: .; V: TRBV15; size: .
DNA: TGTGCCAGCAGCTCCCGTGCTAGCAGGAACACCGGGGAGCTGTTTTTT; CDR3: CASSSRASRNTGELFF; J: TRBJ2-2; D: .; V: TRBV7-2; size: many
DNA: TGTGCCAGCAGCTTAGAGGGGACTCCTAGCGGGAGTGGGTACGAGCAGTACTTC; CDR3: CASSLEGTPSGSGYEQYF; J: TRBJ2-7; D: TRBD2; V: TRBV7-9; size: .
DNA: TGTGCCAGCAGCCAAGAACTCGCAGGGGGTTCACCCCTCCACTTT; CDR3: CASSQELAGGSPLHF; J: TRBJ1-6; D: TRBD1; V: TRBV14; size: .
DNA: TGTGCCAGTAGTCCCCGACTAGCGGGAGTAGAGACCCAGTACTTC; CDR3: CASSPRLAGVETQYF; J: TRBJ2-5; D: TRBD2; V: TRBV19; size: .
DNA: TGTGCCAGCAGTTCCCAGAGGGCCGGGGCCAACGTCCTGACTTTC; CDR3: CASSSQRAGANVLTF; J: TRBJ2-6; D: .; V: TRBV28; size: .
DNA: TGTGCCAGCAGTTACAGGGGCGGGTACGAGCAGTACTTC; CDR3: CASSYRGGYEQYF; J: TRBJ2-7; D: .; V: TRBV6-6; size: .
DNA: TGTGCCAGCAGTGAAGGGACAGGGGCTCGGCAGTACTTC; CDR3: CASSEGTGARQYF; J: TRBJ2-7; D: TRBD1; V: TRBV2; size: .
DNA: TGTGCCAGCAGCTTAGGGGTCTGGCGGGAGGACACCTACGAGCAGTACTTC; CDR3: CASSLGVWREDTYEQYF; J: TRBJ2-7; D: TRBD2; V: TRBV7-3; size: few
DNA: TGCAGCGTCGCCACGAGGGGGGAGTCTCTGTTTTTT; CDR3: CSVATRGESLFF; J: TRBJ1-4; D: .; V: TRBV29-1; size: .
DNA: TGTGCCTGGAGTACCCCCGGGGAGCTGTTTTTT; CDR3: CAWSTPGELFF; J: TRBJ2-2; D: .; V: TRBV30; size: .
DNA: TGTGCCAGCAGAGCCGGGGACAGCTCCTACGAGCAGTACTTC; CDR3: CASRAGDSSYEQYF; J: TRBJ2-7; D: TRBD1; V: TRBV28; size: .
DNA: TGTGCCAGTAGCCGACAGCGCACAGATACGCAGTATTTT; CDR3: CASSRQRTDTQYF; J: TRBJ2-3; D: .; V: TRBV19; size: .
DNA: TGCGCCAGCAGTGACGGGACAGGTTACAATGAGCAGTTCTTC; CDR3: CASSDGTGYNEQFF; J: TRBJ2-1; D: TRBD1; V: TRBV10-1; size: .
DNA: TGTGCCCCCGAAGTTGCAGATACGCAGTATTTT; CDR3: CAPEVADTQYF; J: TRBJ2-3; D: .; V: TRBV6-4; size: .
DNA: TGTGCCAGCAGCTTAAGTGGCGGGACCGGGGAGCTGTTTTTT; CDR3: CASSLSGGTGELFF; J: TRBJ2-2; D: .; V: TRBV7-8; size: .